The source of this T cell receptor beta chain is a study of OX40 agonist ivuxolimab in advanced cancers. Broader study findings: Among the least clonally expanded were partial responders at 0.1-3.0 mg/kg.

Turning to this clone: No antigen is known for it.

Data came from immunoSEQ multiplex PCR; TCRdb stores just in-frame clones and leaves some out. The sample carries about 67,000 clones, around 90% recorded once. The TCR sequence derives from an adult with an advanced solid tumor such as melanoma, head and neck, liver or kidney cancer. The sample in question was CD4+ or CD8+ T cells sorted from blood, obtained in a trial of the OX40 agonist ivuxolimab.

The CDR3 sequence: CASSPRQGNTEAFF. CDR3 bases: TGTGCCAGCAGCCCTCGACAGGGAAACACTGAAGCTTTCTTT. V is TRBV14 and J is TRBJ1-1; 7 bases map to TRBD1. Germline V gene data show CDR1 as SGHDN and CDR2 as FVKESK. The CDR3 covers 14 residues. Germline trimming cut 4 bases from V and 2 bases from J; bases unmatched to any gene: 4.